A selection of T cell receptor beta chains follows, all from one sample in a study of T cells expressing NK-cell markers. TCRdb re-called the 5' RACE reads and gives one entry per CDR3 protein, without DNA. The sample has about 260,000 distinct CDR3 sequences; the top ten hold 0.39%. Sequencing used blood T cells: a sorted CD56 or NKG2C T cell subset, CD4+ or CD8+ T cells, or bulk PBMC T cells (not recorded which). The receptor set was obtained from a man in his late teens or twenties in good health. CDR3s include the opening cysteine and the closing phenylalanine or tryptophan. The order of the fields is J gene, V gene, CDR3 protein.

>TRBJ2-1|TRBV20-1
CSVAGRAGGLSYNEQFF
>TRBJ2-1|TRBV4-1
CASSQTQGLTYNEQFF
>TRBJ1-6|TRBV18
CASSPGTVDSPLHF
>TRBJ2-7|TRBV18
CASSPGLAAPYEQYF
>TRBJ1-5|TRBV12-3/TRBV12-4
CASSPTGGVTGQPQHF
>TRBJ1-3|TRBV6-5
CASSYLQGGGSGNTIYF
>TRBJ2-5|TRBV6-5
CASSSAEETQYF
>TRBJ2-3|TRBV18
CASSGWTSGSTDTQYF
>TRBJ2-1|TRBV20-1
CSASVASGGDEQFF
>TRBJ2-5|TRBV15
CATSRGPQETQYF
>TRBJ1-3|TRBV7-9
CASSFGGGGNTIYF
>TRBJ2-1|TRBV5-1
CASSRRASGGYNEQFF
>TRBJ2-5|TRBV9
CASSGGGDRETQYF
>TRBJ2-7|TRBV29-1
CSAGGLLAYEQYF
>TRBJ2-2|TRBV29-1
CSVGQGQNTGELFF
>TRBJ2-1|TRBV7-3
CASGVGEGLAGGHEQFF
>TRBJ2-1|TRBV12-3/TRBV12-4
CASTGGSGTYNEQFF
>TRBJ2-7|TRBV5-1
CASSLAATSGAYEQYF
>TRBJ2-1|TRBV12-3/TRBV12-4
CASSKRRADEQFF
>TRBJ2-2|TRBV6-5
CASSYTGLGKGNTGELFF
>TRBJ1-2|TRBV20-1
CSARDYGRTGPYGYTF
>TRBJ2-5|TRBV20-1
CSARDIRRQETQYF
>TRBJ1-1|TRBV12-3/TRBV12-4
CASTPTGGVWAFF
>TRBJ2-2|TRBV6-2/TRBV6-3
CASSYVAATGELFF
>TRBJ2-7|TRBV6-2/TRBV6-3
CASSPSGRMGLYEQYF
>TRBJ2-5|TRBV28
CASSLYATSGRGGTQYF
>TRBJ2-2|TRBV15
CATSRDMTSGRANTGELFF
>TRBJ2-1|TRBV12-3/TRBV12-4
CASNLSGELAEQFF
>TRBJ2-7|TRBV7-2
CASSSLDRDFYEQYF
>TRBJ1-5|TRBV19
CASKEDRVSNQPQHF
>TRBJ2-5|TRBV29-1
CSVAGTVKETQYF
>TRBJ2-3|TRBV5-1
CASSLTAGRGSDTQYF
>TRBJ1-1|TRBV6-2/TRBV6-3
CASTEQGSEAFF
>TRBJ2-1|TRBV5-1
CASGTSGRIDEQFF
>TRBJ2-2|TRBV20-1
CSANGARGAVGELFF
>TRBJ2-7|TRBV6-2/TRBV6-3
CASSYGGTGPYEQYF
>TRBJ2-7|TRBV29-1
CSSRDSYEQYF
>TRBJ2-3|TRBV12-3/TRBV12-4
CASSNWVGTLDPDTQYF
>TRBJ2-3|TRBV24-1
CATSDYLSGSTDTQYF
>TRBJ1-1|TRBV20-1
CSADRDRGTEAFF
>TRBJ2-3|TRBV12-3/TRBV12-4
CASRRKLRTSGSPDTQYF
>TRBJ2-5|TRBV4-2
CASSHDKGQETQYF
>TRBJ2-1|TRBV4-3
CASSQDRLAGGNEQFF
>TRBJ2-2|TRBV5-6
CASSLFAGASTGELFF
>TRBJ1-2|TRBV5-1
CASSFSGGYGYTF
>TRBJ2-5|TRBV20-1
CSASAGQLGTQYF
>TRBJ1-5|TRBV9
CASSVGLRADDSNQPQHF
>TRBJ1-4|TRBV18
CASSVAPQGANRKLFF
>TRBJ2-2|TRBV6-2/TRBV6-3
CASSYQGRYTGELFF
>TRBJ1-2|TRBV19
CASSIDPTDGYTF
>TRBJ2-3|TRBV30
CAWSGGLAGVADTQYF